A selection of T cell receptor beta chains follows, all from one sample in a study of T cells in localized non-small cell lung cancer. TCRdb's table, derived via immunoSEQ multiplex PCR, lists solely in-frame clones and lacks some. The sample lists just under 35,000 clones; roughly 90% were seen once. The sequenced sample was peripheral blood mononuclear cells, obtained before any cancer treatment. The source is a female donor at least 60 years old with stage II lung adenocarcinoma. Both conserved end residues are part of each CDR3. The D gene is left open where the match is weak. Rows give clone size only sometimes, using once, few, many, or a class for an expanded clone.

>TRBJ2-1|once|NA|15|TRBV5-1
CASSMGVATYNEQFF
TGCGCCAGCAGTATGGGGGTAGCTACCTACAATGAGCAGTTCTTC
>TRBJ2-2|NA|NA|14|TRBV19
CASTSRGYTGELFF
TGTGCCAGTACATCCAGGGGTTACACCGGGGAGCTGTTTTTT
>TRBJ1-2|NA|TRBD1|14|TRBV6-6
CATLSTGARQDYTF
TGTGCCACCCTTTCGACAGGGGCCCGCCAGGACTACACCTTC
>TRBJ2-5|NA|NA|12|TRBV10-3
CAIRGVSETQYF
TGTGCCATCAGGGGGGTTTCAGAGACCCAGTACTTC
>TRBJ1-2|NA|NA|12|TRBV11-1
CASSWGGDGYTF
TGTGCCAGCAGCTGGGGGGGCGATGGCTACACCTTC
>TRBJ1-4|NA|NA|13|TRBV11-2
CASSLVLGEKLFF
TGTGCCAGCAGCTTAGTTCTAGGCGAAAAACTGTTTTTT
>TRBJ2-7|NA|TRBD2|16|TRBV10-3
CAISDSMASGSYEQYF
TGTGCCATCAGTGATTCTATGGCTAGCGGGAGCTACGAGCAGTACTTC
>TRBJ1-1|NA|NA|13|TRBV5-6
CASSLDRTRGAFF
TGTGCCAGCAGCCTCGACAGGACCCGGGGGGCTTTCTTT
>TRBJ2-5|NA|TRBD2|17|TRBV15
CATSRDFLAGVQETQYF
TGTGCCACCAGCAGAGATTTCCTAGCGGGGGTCCAAGAGACCCAGTACTTC
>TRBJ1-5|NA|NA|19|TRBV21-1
CATLRGTGGYRTSNQPQHF
TGTGCCACCCTAAGAGGAACAGGGGGCTATAGAACAAGCAATCAGCCCCAGCATTTT
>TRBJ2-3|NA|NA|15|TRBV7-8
CASSFRGHPTDTQYF
TGTGCCAGCAGCTTCCGGGGACATCCCACAGATACGCAGTATTTT
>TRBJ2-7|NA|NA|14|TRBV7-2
CASSIAVNSYEQYF
TGTGCCAGCAGCATTGCAGTAAACTCCTACGAGCAGTACTTC
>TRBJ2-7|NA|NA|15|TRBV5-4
CASSLWRVNFYEQYF
TGTGCCAGCAGCTTGTGGCGCGTGAATTTCTACGAGCAGTACTTC
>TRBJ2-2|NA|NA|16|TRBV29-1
CSAAIVPVGYTGELFF
TGCAGCGCAGCGATCGTCCCCGTGGGGTACACCGGGGAGCTGTTTTTT
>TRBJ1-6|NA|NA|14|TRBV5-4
CASSYDSNNSPLHF
TGTGCCAGCAGCTATGACAGCAATAATTCACCCCTCCACTTT
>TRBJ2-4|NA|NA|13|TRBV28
CATIDRAKNIQYF
TGTGCCACTATCGACAGGGCCAAAAACATTCAGTACTTC
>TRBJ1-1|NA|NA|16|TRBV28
CASSAIPGAQNTEAFF
TGTGCCAGCAGTGCTATCCCAGGGGCACAGAACACTGAAGCTTTCTTT
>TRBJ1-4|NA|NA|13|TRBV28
CASRSPGIEKLFF
TGTGCCAGCAGGTCGCCAGGGATAGAAAAACTGTTTTTT
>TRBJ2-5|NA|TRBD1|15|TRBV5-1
CASSLSGTVQETQYF
TGCGCCAGCAGCTTATCCGGGACAGTACAAGAGACCCAGTACTTC
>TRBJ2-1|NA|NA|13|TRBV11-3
CASSLASYNEQFF
TGTGCCAGCAGCTTAGCCAGCTACAATGAGCAGTTCTTC
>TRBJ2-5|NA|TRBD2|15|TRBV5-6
CASSFFGSGGETQYF
TGTGCCAGCAGCTTCTTCGGCTCGGGGGGAGAGACCCAGTACTTC
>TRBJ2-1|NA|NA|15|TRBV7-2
CASRQGRRSYNEQFF
TGTGCCAGCAGACAGGGCCGGAGATCCTACAATGAGCAGTTCTTC
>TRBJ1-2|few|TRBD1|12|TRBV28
CASSLRGRGYTF
TGTGCCAGCAGTTTGAGGGGGCGCGGCTACACCTTC
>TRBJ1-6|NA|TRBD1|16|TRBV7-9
CASSFIGQGPGSPLHF
TGTGCCAGCAGCTTTATCGGACAGGGACCTGGTTCACCCCTCCACTTT
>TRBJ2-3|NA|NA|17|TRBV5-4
CASSLAGGGAVTDTQYF
TGTGCCAGCAGCTTGGCCGGTGGGGGGGCGGTAACAGATACGCAGTATTTT
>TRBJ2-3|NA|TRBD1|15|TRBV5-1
CASSPGTGVGDTQYF
TGCGCCAGCAGCCCCGGGACAGGGGTCGGAGATACGCAGTATTTT
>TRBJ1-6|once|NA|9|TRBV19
CASNSPLHF
TGTGCCTCGAATTCACCCCTCCACTTT
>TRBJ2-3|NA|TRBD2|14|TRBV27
CASMSGGYTDTQYF
TGTGCCAGCATGTCGGGGGGATACACAGATACGCAGTATTTT
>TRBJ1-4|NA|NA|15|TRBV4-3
CASSQEGTQFEKLFF
TGCGCCAGCAGCCAGGAGGGGACGCAGTTTGAAAAACTGTTTTTT
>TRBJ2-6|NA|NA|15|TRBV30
CAWDGRNSGANVLTF
TGTGCCTGGGACGGACGTAACTCTGGGGCCAACGTCCTGACTTTC
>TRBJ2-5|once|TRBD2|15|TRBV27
CASSFAGGLQETQYF
TGTGCCAGCAGTTTTGCGGGGGGGCTCCAAGAGACCCAGTACTTC
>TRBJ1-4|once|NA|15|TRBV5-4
CATQDRTAANEKLFF
TGTGCCACCCAGGACCGGACCGCGGCTAATGAAAAACTGTTTTTT
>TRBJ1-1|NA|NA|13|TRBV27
CASRTLGQFEAFF
TGTGCCAGCAGAACCCTAGGGCAGTTTGAAGCTTTCTTT
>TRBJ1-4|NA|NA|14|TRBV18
CASSPGLGDEKLFF
TGTGCCAGCTCACCAGGGTTAGGGGATGAAAAACTGTTTTTT
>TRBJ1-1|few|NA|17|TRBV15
CATSSSRTLGSNTEAFF
TGTGCCACCAGCAGTAGTCGGACACTTGGCTCGAACACTGAAGCTTTCTTT
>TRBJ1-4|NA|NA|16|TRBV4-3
CASSQDREGINEKLFF
TGCGCCAGCAGCCAAGATAGGGAGGGTATTAATGAAAAACTGTTTTTT
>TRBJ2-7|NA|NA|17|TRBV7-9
CASSLGRGSRSSYEQYF
TGTGCCAGCAGCTTAGGACGGGGTTCCCGCAGCTCCTACGAGCAGTACTTC
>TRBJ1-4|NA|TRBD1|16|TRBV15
CATSRARGPTNEKLFF
TGTGCCACCAGCAGAGCTAGGGGGCCAACTAATGAAAAACTGTTTTTT
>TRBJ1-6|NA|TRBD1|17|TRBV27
CASSLTGTGGWNSPLHF
TGTGCCAGCAGTTTAACTGGGACAGGGGGGTGGAATTCACCCCTCCACTTT
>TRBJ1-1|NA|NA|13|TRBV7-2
CASSSNRVTEAFF
TGTGCCAGCAGCTCAAACAGGGTCACTGAAGCTTTCTTT
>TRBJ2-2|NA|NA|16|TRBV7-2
CASSWLAVGGTGELFF
TGTGCCAGCAGCTGGTTAGCGGTAGGGGGGACCGGGGAGCTGTTTTTT
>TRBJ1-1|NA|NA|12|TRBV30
CAWSGRVAEAFF
TGTGCCTGGAGTGGAAGAGTCGCTGAAGCTTTCTTT
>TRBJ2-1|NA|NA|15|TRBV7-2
CASSPLASSYNEQFF
TGTGCCAGCAGCCCCCTGGCGAGCTCCTACAATGAGCAGTTCTTC
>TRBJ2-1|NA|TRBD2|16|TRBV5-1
CASSLGLAVAQGEQFF
TGCGCCAGCAGCTTGGGACTAGCGGTTGCGCAGGGTGAGCAGTTCTTC
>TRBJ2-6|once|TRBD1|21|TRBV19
CASSIGPARGQGISGANVLTF
TGTGCCAGTAGTATAGGGCCAGCGAGGGGACAGGGCATCTCTGGGGCCAACGTCCTGACTTTC
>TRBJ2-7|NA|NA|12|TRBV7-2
CASSPIGYEQYF
TGTGCCAGCAGCCCTATTGGCTACGAGCAGTACTTC
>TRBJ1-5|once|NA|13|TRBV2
CASNQISNQPQHF
TGTGCCAGCAACCAAATTAGCAATCAGCCCCAGCATTTT
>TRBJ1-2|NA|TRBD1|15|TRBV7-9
CASSDRTGGEYGYTF
TGTGCCAGCAGCGACCGGACAGGCGGGGAGTATGGCTACACCTTC
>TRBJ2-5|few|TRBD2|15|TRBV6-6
CASTRTSGRAETQYF
TGTGCCAGCACTAGGACTAGCGGGAGGGCGGAGACCCAGTACTTC
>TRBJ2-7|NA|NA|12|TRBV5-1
CASSEGLDEQYF
TGCGCCAGCAGCGAGGGGCTCGACGAGCAGTACTTC
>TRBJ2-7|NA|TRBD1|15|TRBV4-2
CASSHGTGEPYEQYF
TGTGCCAGCAGCCACGGGACAGGGGAACCCTACGAGCAGTACTTC
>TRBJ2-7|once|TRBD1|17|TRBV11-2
CASSLVLRTGGIYEQYF
TGTGCCAGCAGCTTAGTCCTCCGGACAGGGGGAATCTACGAGCAGTACTTC
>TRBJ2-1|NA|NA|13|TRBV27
CASSLGGYGPQFF
TGTGCCAGCAGTTTAGGAGGGTATGGTCCCCAGTTCTTC
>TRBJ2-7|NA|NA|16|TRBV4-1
CASSQGLTSVAYEQYF
TGCGCCAGCAGCCAAGGACTGACATCGGTAGCCTACGAGCAGTACTTC
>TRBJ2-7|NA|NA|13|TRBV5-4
CASSLDRAHEQYF
TGTGCCAGCAGCTTGGACAGGGCCCACGAGCAGTACTTC
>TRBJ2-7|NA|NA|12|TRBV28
CASSHLQGEQYF
TGTGCCAGCAGTCATCTTCAGGGAGAGCAGTACTTC
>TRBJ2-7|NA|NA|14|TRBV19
CATSIGGGINEQYF
TGTGCCACCTCTATAGGTGGGGGGATAAACGAGCAGTACTTC
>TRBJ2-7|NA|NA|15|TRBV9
CASSVGWPADYEQYF
TGTGCCAGCAGCGTAGGGTGGCCAGCAGACTACGAGCAGTACTTC
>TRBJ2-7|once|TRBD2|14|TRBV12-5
CASGSSGGGGEQYF
TGTGCTAGTGGTTCCTCCGGGGGGGGTGGAGAGCAGTACTTC
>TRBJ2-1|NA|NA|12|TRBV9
CASSVEGNEQFF
TGTGCCAGCAGCGTAGAAGGCAATGAGCAGTTCTTC